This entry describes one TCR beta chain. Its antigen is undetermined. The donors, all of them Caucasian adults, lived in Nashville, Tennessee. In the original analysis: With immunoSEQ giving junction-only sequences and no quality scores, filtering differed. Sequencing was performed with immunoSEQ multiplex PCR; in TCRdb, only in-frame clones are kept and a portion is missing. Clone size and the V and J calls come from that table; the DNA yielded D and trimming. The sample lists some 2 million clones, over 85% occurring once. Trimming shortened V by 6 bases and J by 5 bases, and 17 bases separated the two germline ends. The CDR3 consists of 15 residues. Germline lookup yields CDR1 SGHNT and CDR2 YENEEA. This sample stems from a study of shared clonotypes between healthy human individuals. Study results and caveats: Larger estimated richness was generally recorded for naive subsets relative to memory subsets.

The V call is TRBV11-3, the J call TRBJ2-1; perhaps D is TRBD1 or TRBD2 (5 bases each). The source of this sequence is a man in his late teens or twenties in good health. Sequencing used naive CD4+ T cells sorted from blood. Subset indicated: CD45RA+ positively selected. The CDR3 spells CASSRSGTPDNEQFF. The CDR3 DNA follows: TGTGCCAGCAGTCGATCCGGGACCCCAGACAATGAGCAGTTCTTC.